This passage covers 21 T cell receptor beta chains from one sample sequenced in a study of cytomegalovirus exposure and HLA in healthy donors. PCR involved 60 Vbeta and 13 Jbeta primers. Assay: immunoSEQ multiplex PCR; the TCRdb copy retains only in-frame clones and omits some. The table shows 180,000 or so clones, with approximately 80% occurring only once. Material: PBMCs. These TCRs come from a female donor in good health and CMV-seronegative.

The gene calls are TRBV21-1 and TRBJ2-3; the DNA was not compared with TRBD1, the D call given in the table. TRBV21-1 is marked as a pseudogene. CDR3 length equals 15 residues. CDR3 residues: CASKNDRGGTDTQYF. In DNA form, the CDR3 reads TGTGCCAGCAAGAACGACAGGGGGGGCACAGATACGCAGTATTTT.

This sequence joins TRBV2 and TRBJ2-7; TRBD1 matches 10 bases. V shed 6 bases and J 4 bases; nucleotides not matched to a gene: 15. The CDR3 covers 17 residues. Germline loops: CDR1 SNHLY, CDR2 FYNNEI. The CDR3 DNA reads TGTGCCAGCAGGGAGCGCCGACAGGGGGCGTATGGGTACGAGCAGTACTTC. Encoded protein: CASRERRQGAYGYEQYF.

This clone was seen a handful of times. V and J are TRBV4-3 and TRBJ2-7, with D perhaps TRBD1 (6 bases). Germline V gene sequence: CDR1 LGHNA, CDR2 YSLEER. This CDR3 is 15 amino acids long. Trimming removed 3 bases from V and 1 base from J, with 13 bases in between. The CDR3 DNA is TGCGCCAGCAGCCATGCCCAGGGGAAATCCTACGAGCAGTACTTC. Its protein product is CASSHAQGKSYEQYF.

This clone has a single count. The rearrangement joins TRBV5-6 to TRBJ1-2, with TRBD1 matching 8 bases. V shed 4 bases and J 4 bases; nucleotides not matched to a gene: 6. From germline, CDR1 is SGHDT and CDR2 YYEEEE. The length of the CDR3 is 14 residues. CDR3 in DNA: TGTGCCAGCAGCCCGGACAGGGAGGCCTATGGCTACACCTTC. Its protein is CASSPDREAYGYTF.

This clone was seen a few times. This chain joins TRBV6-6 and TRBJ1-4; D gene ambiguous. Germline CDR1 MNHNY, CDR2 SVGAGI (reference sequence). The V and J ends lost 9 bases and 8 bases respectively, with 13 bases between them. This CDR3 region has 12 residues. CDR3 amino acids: CASTVGEEKLFF. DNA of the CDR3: TGTGCCAGTACAGTTGGCGAGGAAAAACTGTTTTTT.

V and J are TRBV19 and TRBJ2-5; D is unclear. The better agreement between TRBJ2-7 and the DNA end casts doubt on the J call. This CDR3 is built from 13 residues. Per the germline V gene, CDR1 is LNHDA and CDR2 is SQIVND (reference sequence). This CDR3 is CASSPETRYEQYF. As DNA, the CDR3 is TGTGCCAGTAGTCCGGAGACCCGGTACGAGCAGTACTTC.

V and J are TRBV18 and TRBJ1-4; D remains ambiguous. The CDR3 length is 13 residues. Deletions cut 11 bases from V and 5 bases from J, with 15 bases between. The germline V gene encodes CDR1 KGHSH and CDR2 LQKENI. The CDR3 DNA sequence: TGTGCCCAGAGGGCGGACGGGAATGAAAAACTGTTTTTT. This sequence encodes CAQRADGNEKLFF.

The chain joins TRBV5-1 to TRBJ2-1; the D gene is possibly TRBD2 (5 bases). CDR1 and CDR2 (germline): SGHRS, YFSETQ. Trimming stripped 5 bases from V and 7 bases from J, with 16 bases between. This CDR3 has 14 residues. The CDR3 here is CASSRGPPGNEQFF. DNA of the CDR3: TGCGCCAGCAGTCGAGGACCCCCGGGGAATGAGCAGTTCTTC. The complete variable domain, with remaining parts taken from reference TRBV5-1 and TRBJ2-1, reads KAGVTQTPRYLIKTRGQQVTLSCSPISGHRSVSWYQQTPGQGLQFLFEYFSETQRNKGNFPGRFSGRQFSNSRSEMNVSTLELGDSALYLCASSRGPPGNEQFFGPGTRLTVL.

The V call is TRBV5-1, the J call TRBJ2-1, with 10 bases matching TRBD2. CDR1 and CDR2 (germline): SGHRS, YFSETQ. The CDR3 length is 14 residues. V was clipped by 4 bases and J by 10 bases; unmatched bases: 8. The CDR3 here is CASSQDPTSGEQFF. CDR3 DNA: TGCGCCAGCAGCCAAGACCCGACTAGCGGGGAGCAGTTCTTC.

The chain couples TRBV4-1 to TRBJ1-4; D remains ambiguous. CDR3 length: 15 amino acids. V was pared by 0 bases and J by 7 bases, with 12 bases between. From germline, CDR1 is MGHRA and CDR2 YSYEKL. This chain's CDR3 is CASSQDPTGGEKLFF. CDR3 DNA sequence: TGCGCCAGCAGCCAAGATCCCACCGGCGGTGAAAAACTGTTTTTT.

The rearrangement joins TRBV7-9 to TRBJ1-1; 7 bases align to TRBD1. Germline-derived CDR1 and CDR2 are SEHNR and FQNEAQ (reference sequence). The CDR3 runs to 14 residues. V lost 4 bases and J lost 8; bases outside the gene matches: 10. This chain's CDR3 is CASSSRQGHEEAFF. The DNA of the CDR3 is TGTGCCAGCAGCTCGAGACAGGGACACGAGGAAGCTTTCTTT.

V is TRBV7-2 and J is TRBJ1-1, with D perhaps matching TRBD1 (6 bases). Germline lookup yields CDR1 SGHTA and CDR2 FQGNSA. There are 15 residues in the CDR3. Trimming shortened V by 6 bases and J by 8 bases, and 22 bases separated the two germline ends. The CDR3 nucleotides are TGTGCCAGCAGTCCCGCGGGGGGCGTACTGTTGGAAGCTTTCTTT. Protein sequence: CASSPAGGVLLEAFF.

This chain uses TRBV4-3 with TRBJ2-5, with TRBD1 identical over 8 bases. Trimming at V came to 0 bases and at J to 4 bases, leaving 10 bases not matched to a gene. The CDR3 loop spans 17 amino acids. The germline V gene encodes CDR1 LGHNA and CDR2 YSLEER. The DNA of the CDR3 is TGCGCCAGCAGCCAAGAATTCGGACAGGGTGTTGCAGAGACCCAGTACTTC. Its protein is CASSQEFGQGVAETQYF.

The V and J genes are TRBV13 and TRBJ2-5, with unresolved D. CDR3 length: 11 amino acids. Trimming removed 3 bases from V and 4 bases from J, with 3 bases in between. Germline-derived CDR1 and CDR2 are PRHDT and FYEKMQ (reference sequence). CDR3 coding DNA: TGTGCCAGCAGCTTCGGAGAGACCCAGTACTTC. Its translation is CASSFGETQYF.

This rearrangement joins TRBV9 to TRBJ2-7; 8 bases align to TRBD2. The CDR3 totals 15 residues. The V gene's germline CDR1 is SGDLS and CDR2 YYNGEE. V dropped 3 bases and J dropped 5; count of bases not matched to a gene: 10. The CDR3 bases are TGTGCCAGCAGCGGCTCGGGGGGGGGCGTCAACGAGCAGTACTTC. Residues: CASSGSGGGVNEQYF.

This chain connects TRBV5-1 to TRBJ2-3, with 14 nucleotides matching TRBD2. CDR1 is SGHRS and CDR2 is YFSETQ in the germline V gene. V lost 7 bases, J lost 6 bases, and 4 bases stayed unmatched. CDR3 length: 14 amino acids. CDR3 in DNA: TGCGCCAGCCGGACTAGCGGGGGGTGGGATACGCAGTATTTT. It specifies CASRTSGGWDTQYF.

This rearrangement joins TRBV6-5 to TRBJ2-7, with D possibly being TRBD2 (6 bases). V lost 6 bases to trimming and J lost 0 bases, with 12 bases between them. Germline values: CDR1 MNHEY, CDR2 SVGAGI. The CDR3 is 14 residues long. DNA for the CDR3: TGTGCCAGCAGAGCTACGGGGGACTCCTACGAGCAGTACTTC. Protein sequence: CASRATGDSYEQYF.

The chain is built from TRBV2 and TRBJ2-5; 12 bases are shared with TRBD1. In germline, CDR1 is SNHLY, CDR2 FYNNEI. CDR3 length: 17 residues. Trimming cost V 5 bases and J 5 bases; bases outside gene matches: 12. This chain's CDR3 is CASSLRDRGRTSETQYF. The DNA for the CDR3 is TGTGCCAGCAGTCTTCGGGACAGGGGGCGCACTAGCGAGACCCAGTACTTC.

CDR3 protein: CASSLGTGRNSEAFF. CDR3 sequence (DNA): TGCGCCAGCAGCTTGGGGACAGGGAGGAATTCCGAAGCTTTCTTT. The rearrangement links TRBV5-1 to TRBJ1-1; 8 bases align to TRBD1. Trimming at V came to 0 bases and at J to 8 bases, leaving 9 bases not matched to a gene. Germline V gene lookup returns CDR1 SGHRS and CDR2 YFSETQ. There are 15 residues in the CDR3.

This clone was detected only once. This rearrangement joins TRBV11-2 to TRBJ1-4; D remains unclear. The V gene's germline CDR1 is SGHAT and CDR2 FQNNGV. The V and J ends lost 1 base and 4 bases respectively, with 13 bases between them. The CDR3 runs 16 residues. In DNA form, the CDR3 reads TGTGCCAGCAGCTTAGCTTCAGGCGTTTTTAATGAAAAACTGTTTTTT. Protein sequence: CASSLASGVFNEKLFF.

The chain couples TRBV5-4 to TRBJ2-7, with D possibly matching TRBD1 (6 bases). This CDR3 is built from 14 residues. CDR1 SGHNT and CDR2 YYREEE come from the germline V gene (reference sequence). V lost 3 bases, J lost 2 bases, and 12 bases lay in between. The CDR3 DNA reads TGTGCCAGCAGCTCCAAACAGGGACCCTACGAGCAGTACTTC. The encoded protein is CASSSKQGPYEQYF.